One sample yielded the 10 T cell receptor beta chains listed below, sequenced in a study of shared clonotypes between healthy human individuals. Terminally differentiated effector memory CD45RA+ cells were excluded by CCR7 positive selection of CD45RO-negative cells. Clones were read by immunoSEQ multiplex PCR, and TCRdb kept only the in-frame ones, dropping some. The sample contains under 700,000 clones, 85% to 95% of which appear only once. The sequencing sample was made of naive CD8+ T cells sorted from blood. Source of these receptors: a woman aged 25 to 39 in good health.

In DNA, the CDR3 is TGTGCCAGCAGTCCAGGACTGACCTCCTACGAGCAGTACTTC. The encoded protein is CASSPGLTSYEQYF. The genes are TRBV28 and TRBJ2-7, with D possibly being TRBD2 (5 bases). The CDR3 is 14 residues long. Germline V gene sequence: CDR1 MDHEN, CDR2 SYDVKM. The V end lost 5 bases, the J end lost 0 bases, and 11 bases lay between the germline ends.

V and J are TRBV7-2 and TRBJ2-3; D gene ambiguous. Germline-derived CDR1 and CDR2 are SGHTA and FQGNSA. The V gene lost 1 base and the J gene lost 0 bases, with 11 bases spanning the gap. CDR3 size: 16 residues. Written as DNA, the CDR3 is TGTGCCAGCAGCTTAGGCATGATGCCTAGCACAGATACGCAGTATTTT. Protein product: CASSLGMMPSTDTQYF.

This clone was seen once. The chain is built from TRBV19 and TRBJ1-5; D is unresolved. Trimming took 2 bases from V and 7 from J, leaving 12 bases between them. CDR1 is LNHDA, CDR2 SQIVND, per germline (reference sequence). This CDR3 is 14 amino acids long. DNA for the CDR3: TGTGCCAGTAGTATATCCGTTCCGGGGCAGCCCCAGCATTTT. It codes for CASSISVPGQPQHF.

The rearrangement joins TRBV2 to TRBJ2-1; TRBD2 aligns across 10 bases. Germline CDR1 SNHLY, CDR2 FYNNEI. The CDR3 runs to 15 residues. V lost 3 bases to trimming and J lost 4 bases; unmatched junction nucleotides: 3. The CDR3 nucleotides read TGTGCCAGCAGTGATACTAGCGGGGAATACAATGAGCAGTTCTTC. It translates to CASSDTSGEYNEQFF.

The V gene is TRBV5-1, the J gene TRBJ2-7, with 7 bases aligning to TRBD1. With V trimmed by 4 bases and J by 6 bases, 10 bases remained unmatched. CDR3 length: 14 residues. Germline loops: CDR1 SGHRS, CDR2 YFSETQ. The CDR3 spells CASSEHRGRGEQYF. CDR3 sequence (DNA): TGCGCCAGCAGCGAGCACAGGGGTCGGGGCGAGCAGTACTTC.

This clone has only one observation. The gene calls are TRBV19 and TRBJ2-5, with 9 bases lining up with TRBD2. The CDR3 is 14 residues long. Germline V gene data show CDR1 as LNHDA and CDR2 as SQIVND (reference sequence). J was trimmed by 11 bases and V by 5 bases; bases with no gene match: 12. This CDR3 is CASSALRGLARQYF. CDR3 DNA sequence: TGTGCCAGTAGTGCCCTGAGGGGACTAGCAAGGCAGTACTTC.

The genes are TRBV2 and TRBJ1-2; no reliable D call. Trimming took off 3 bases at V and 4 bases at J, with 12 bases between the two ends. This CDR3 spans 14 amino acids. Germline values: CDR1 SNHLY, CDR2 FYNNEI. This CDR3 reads CASSESETIYGYTF. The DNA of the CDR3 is TGTGCCAGCAGTGAGTCAGAAACTATCTATGGCTACACCTTC.

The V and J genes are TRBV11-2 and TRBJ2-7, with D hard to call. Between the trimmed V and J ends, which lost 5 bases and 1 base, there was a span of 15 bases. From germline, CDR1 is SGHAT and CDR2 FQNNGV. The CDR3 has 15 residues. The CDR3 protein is CASSPRGRASYEQYF. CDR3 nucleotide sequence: TGTGCCAGCAGCCCGAGAGGTCGGGCGTCCTACGAGCAGTACTTC.

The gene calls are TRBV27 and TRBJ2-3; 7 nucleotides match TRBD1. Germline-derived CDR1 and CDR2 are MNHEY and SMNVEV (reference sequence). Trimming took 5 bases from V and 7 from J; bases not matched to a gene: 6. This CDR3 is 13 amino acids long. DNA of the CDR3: TGTGCCAGCAGTGCCGGGACAGTTTATACGCAGTATTTT. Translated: CASSAGTVYTQYF.

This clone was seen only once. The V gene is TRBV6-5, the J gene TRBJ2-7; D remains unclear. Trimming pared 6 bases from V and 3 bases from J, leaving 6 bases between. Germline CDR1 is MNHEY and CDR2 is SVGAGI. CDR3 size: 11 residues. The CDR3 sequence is CASRSNYEQYF. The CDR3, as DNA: TGTGCCAGCAGAAGTAACTACGAGCAGTACTTC.